Shown below are 23 T cell receptor beta chains from a single sample sequenced in a study of tumor and adjacent non-tumor tissue in lung cancer. This sample's RNA came from whole unsorted tissue. Distant lung tissue was collected more than 3 cm away from the tumor edge. The library came from three nested PCR rounds adapted from ARM-PCR protocols. TCRdb fed the multiplex PCR reads into MiXCR, producing one record per CDR3 protein. This sample has more than 35,000 distinct CDR3 sequences, with 60% to 70% found just once. The specimen sequenced was distant non-tumor lung tissue. These TCRs come from a woman in her thirties or forties with non-small cell lung cancer.

The sample holds a few counts of this clonotype. A much bigger clone sits one base away, suggesting this may be a read error. The rearrangement joins TRBV6-5 to TRBJ2-5, with 11 bases matching TRBD2. CDR3 length equals 18 residues. The junction had 13 bases not matched to a gene; V was cut back by 5 bases and J by 2 bases. Per germline, CDR1 MNHEY and CDR2 SVGAGI. The CDR3, as DNA: TGTGCCAGCAGTCCCATAGCGGGGGGGCTCCTCGCACAAGAGACCCAGTACTTC. As protein: CASSPIAGGLLAQETQYF.

The sample holds one count of this clonotype. A much larger clone differs by one base, so this may be a read error. V is TRBV5-1 and J is TRBJ2-1; D gene uncertain. This CDR3 is 15 amino acids long. V lost 1 base, J lost 1 base, and 9 bases lay in between. CDR1 is SGHRS and CDR2 is YFSETQ in the germline V gene. The CDR3 sequence: CASSLTTMSYNEQFF. CDR3 nucleotides: TGCGCCAGCAGCTTGACCACGATGTCCTACAATGAGCAGTTCTTC.

On this clonotype itself: A junction boundary mismatches the germline segment, possibly from a read error. The chain joins TRBV28 to TRBJ1-1, with D perhaps matching TRBD1 (5 bases). There are 14 residues in the CDR3. Germline CDR1 MDHEN, CDR2 SYDVKM. The CDR3 DNA reads TGTGCCAGCAGTTTTCCCGGGGGGAACACTGAAGTTTTCTTT. The encoded protein is CASSFPGGNTEVFF.

This clonotype has ten or more counts. The rearrangement uses TRBV28 and TRBJ2-7; 8 nucleotides align to TRBD2. The V and J ends lost 2 bases and 2 bases, in that order; junction bases with no gene match: 8. The CDR3 contains 16 residues. The germline CDR1 and CDR2 sequences are MDHEN and SYDVKM. The CDR3: CASSLRGGWQTYEQYF. The CDR3 coding sequence is TGTGCCAGCAGTTTACGGGGGGGCTGGCAAACCTACGAGCAGTACTTC.

To note about this clonotype: This CDR3 fails to terminate in the conserved phenylalanine or tryptophan, so it likely reflects a read error. This chain uses TRBV4-2 with TRBJ2-7; 12 positions agree with TRBD2. The CDR3 has 18 amino acids. Germline V gene lookup returns CDR1 LGHNA and CDR2 YNFKEQ. CDR3 sequence reads: CVNSQDYASGGATYEQYL. The CDR3 nucleotides read TGTGTCAACAGCCAAGATTATGCTAGCGGGGGGGCTACCTACGAGCAGTACTTA.

Details on this clonotype: Its ends do not fully match the called genes, so a read error is possible. This chain links TRBV11-2 with TRBJ1-1; possible D gene TRBD1, 5 bases. Germline V CDR1 and CDR2: SGHAT, FQNNGV. The length of the CDR3 is 13 residues. As DNA, the CDR3 is TGTGTCAGCAGCTCAGTGGGGGACTCAGGAGCTTTCTTT. As protein: CVSSSVGDSGAFF.

The V gene is TRBV10-3, the J gene TRBJ2-1; no clear D gene. The ends were cut back, 9 bases at V and 4 bases at J, with 13 bases in the middle. The CDR3 is made up of 13 amino acids. Germline V gene sequence: CDR1 ENHRY, CDR2 SYGVKD. The DNA for the CDR3 is TGTGCCATTAGTTTGACCCCTTACAATGAGCAGTTCTTC. Translated, it gives CAISLTPYNEQFF.

On this clonotype itself: One junction end disagrees with the germline gene, perhaps due to a read error. The chain couples TRBV11-3 to TRBJ2-1; 14 bases match TRBD2. The germline V gene encodes CDR1 SGHNT and CDR2 YENEEA. CDR3 length equals 16 residues. CDR3: CTSNLEGTSGGNEQFF. The CDR3 nucleotides read TGTACCAGCAACTTGGAGGGGACTAGCGGGGGCAATGAGCAGTTCTTC.

The chain carries TRBV6-6 and TRBJ1-4; 8 nucleotides line up with TRBD1. There are 14 residues in the CDR3. Germline loops: CDR1 MNHNY, CDR2 SVGAGI (reference sequence). CDR3 nucleotides: TGTGTCACCAGTACGGACAGGGTAGATGAAAAACTGTTTTTT. As protein: CVTSTDRVDEKLFF.

This clonotype was seen more than once but under ten times. This may be a read error: a much more frequent sequence differs by one nucleotide. The J gene is TRBJ1-1, the V gene TRBV29-1; 7 nucleotides align to TRBD1. The ends lost 6 bases at V and 1 base at J; junction bases unmatched: 11. This CDR3 comprises 15 residues. The germline V gene encodes CDR1 SQVTM and CDR2 ANQGSEA. CDR3 protein: CSVRAGGAGNTEAFF. The CDR3 nucleotides are TGCAGCGTCAGAGCAGGGGGGGCCGGGAACACTGAAGCTTTCTTT. Full variable domain (missing parts from reference TRBV29-1 and TRBJ1-1): SAVISQKPSRDICQRGTSLTIQCQVDSQVTMMFWYRQQPGQSLTLIATANQGSEATYESGFVIDKFPISRPNLTFSTLTVSNMSPEDSSIYLCSVRAGGAGNTEAFFGQGTRLTVV.

About this clonotype: A much larger clone differs by one base, so this may be a read error. The genes are TRBV7-6 and TRBJ2-3, with 10 positions matching TRBD2. CDR3 length: 18 residues. Unmatched junction bases numbered 20, after V lost 8 bases and J lost 6 bases. From germline, CDR1 is SGHVS and CDR2 FNYEAQ. The CDR3, as DNA: TGTGCCAGCGGGGTGAAAGCCCAGGGACTAGCGAGCGTCGATACGCAGTATTTT. Amino acids: CASGVKAQGLASVDTQYF.

About this clonotype itself: A junction end diverges from the germline sequence, so it may reflect a read error. The chain employs TRBV20-1 and TRBJ2-7, with D maybe TRBD1 (6 bases). Germline V gene data show CDR1 as DFQATT and CDR2 as SNEGSKA (reference sequence). This CDR3 comprises 14 residues. The CDR3 spells CSARDQGLTYEQYF. CDR3 bases: TGCAGTGCTAGAGATCAGGGGCTCACCTACGAGCAATACTTC.

There are a few counts of this clonotype. The genes are TRBV5-1 and TRBJ1-2; D may be TRBD1 (6 bases). Germline CDR1 SGHRS, CDR2 YFSETQ. The CDR3 sequence is 13 residues long. Trimming left V 0 bases short and J 3 bases short, with 6 bases between. The CDR3 protein is CASSLGQDYGYTF. In DNA form, the CDR3 reads TGCGCCAGCAGCTTGGGACAGGACTATGGCTACACCTTC. The variable domain in full, with the rest retrieved from reference TRBV5-1 and TRBJ1-2, is KAGVTQTPRYLIKTRGQQVTLSCSPISGHRSVSWYQQTPGQGLQFLFEYFSETQRNKGNFPGRFSGRQFSNSRSEMNVSTLELGDSALYLCASSLGQDYGYTFGSGTRLTVV.

About this clonotype itself: Its ends do not fully match the called genes, so a read error is possible. The V call is TRBV6-2 or TRBV6-3, the J call TRBJ2-3, with TRBD2 as a possible D gene (5 bases). This CDR3 is built from 14 residues. Germline-derived CDR1 and CDR2 are MNHEY and SVGEGT. CDR3 sequence reads: CASSYRELTDAQYF. The CDR3 bases are TGTGCCAGCAGTTACCGGGAACTCACAGATGCGCAGTATTTT.

The chain links TRBV20-1 to TRBJ1-5; D is unclear. The DNA end is a closer match to TRBJ2-3, so the J assignment may be wrong. CDR3 length equals 13 residues. Germline-derived CDR1 and CDR2 are DFQATT and SNEGSKA (reference sequence). The CDR3 sequence: CSARETRRKSQYF. CDR3 bases: TGCAGTGCTAGAGAAACCCGTAGGAAGTCCCAGTATTTT.

Worth noting for this clonotype: Compared with germline, one end of the junction differs, possibly owing to a read error. The chain employs TRBV11-2 and TRBJ2-3; possible D gene TRBD1, 5 bases. The length of the CDR3 is 16 residues. The germline gives CDR1 SGHAT, CDR2 FQNNGV. The chain's CDR3 is CTSSLASQGSTDTQYF. DNA of the CDR3: TGTACCAGCAGCTTAGCCTCCCAGGGTAGCACAGATACACAGTATTTT.

This clonotype was recorded many times. The genes are TRBV5-1 and TRBJ2-1; 14 bases are a match to TRBD2. V lost 4 bases to trimming and J lost 6 bases; unmatched junction nucleotides: 6. Germline V gives CDR1 SGHRS, CDR2 YFSETQ. CDR3 size: 16 residues. The CDR3 region is CASSEGGLAGANEQFF. CDR3 sequence (DNA): TGCGCCAGCAGCGAGGGGGGACTAGCGGGAGCCAATGAGCAGTTCTTC.

This clonotype was recorded only once. The chain has TRBV11-3 and TRBJ2-3; 9 bases are shared with TRBD2. The ends lost 5 bases at V and 5 bases at J; junction bases unmatched: 8. Germline V CDR1 and CDR2: SGHNT, YENEEA. This CDR3 has 15 residues. The CDR3 coding sequence is TGTGCCAGCAGCCCCTGGCTAGCGGGGCAAGATACGCAGTATTTT. Amino acids: CASSPWLAGQDTQYF.

The V gene is TRBV11-2, the J gene TRBJ2-3, with TRBD2 as a possible D gene (5 bases). Per germline, CDR1 SGHAT and CDR2 FQNNGV. The CDR3 runs 15 residues. V lost 6 bases to trimming and J lost 2 bases, with 15 bases between them. The CDR3 region has the DNA TGTGCCAGCAGTTCTGGGCGGGTAGACACAGATACGCAGTATTTT. It encodes CASSSGRVDTDTQYF. Combining the CDR3 with reference TRBV11-2 and TRBJ2-3 gives the whole variable domain EAGVAQSPRYKIIEKRQSVAFWCNPISGHATLYWYQQILGQGPKLLIQFQNNGVVDDSQLPKDRFSAERLKGVDSTLKIQPAKLEDSAVYLCASSSGRVDTDTQYFGPGTRLTVL.

The rearrangement joins TRBV20-1 to TRBJ1-1, with D perhaps TRBD1 (6 bases). V was cut by 6 bases and J by 5 bases, with 13 bases left in between. The CDR3 is 12 residues long. Germline CDR1 is DFQATT and CDR2 is SNEGSKA (reference sequence). CDR3 loop: CSAPERGTEAFF. The CDR3 coding sequence is TGCAGTGCCCCCGAGAGGGGGACTGAAGCTTTCTTT.

This clonotype was seen many times. V is TRBV10-3 and J is TRBJ2-5, with no clear D. The CDR3 is 11 amino acids. Germline values: CDR1 ENHRY, CDR2 SYGVKD. Between the trimmed V and J ends, which lost 3 bases and 4 bases, there was a span of 3 bases. The CDR3 sequence: CAISEGETQYF. The CDR3 DNA sequence: TGTGCCATCAGTGAAGGAGAGACCCAGTACTTC.

The chain employs TRBV6-5 and TRBJ2-5; perhaps TRBD1 as D (5 bases). The CDR3 has 14 residues. V lost 6 bases to trimming and J lost 7 bases, with 18 bases between them. CDR1 is MNHEY and CDR2 is SVGAGI in the germline V gene. The CDR3 here is CASRGLTETVTQYF. CDR3 sequence (DNA): TGTGCCAGCAGGGGGTTGACAGAGACAGTGACCCAGTACTTC.

The chain joins TRBV11-2 to TRBJ2-1; TRBD2 matches 16 bases. The V segment lost 5 bases and the J segment 10 bases; nucleotides outside the gene matches: 8. Germline V gene lookup returns CDR1 SGHAT and CDR2 FQNNGV. CDR3 length equals 16 residues. The CDR3 DNA reads TGTGCCAGCAGCACCGGGACTAGCGGGGGGGCCCAGGAGCAGTTCTTC. It translates to CASSTGTSGGAQEQFF. Filled out from reference TRBV11-2 and TRBJ2-1, the complete variable domain reads EAGVAQSPRYKIIEKRQSVAFWCNPISGHATLYWYQQILGQGPKLLIQFQNNGVVDDSQLPKDRFSAERLKGVDSTLKIQPAKLEDSAVYLCASSTGTSGGAQEQFFGPGTRLTVL.